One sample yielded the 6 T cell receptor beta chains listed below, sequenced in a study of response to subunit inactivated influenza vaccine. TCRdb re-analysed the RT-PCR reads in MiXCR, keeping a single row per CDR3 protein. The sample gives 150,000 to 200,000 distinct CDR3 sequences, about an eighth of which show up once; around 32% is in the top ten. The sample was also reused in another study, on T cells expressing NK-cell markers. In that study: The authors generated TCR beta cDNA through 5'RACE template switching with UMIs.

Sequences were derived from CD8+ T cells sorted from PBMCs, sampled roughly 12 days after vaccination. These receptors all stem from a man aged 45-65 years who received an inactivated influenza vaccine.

As DNA, the CDR3 is TGTGCCAGCAGCTCGACAGGGGTTGAGCAGTTCTTC. Translating gives CASSSTGVEQFF. The chain links TRBV11-1 to TRBJ2-1; 8 nucleotides align to TRBD1. The ends lost 4 bases at V and 9 bases at J; junction bases unmatched: 2. The CDR3 is 12 residues long. CDR1 is SGHAT, CDR2 FQDESV, per germline (reference sequence). The full variable domain, its missing parts supplied by reference TRBV11-1 and TRBJ2-1, is EAEVAQSPRYKITEKSQAVAFWCDPISGHATLYWYRQILGQGPELLVQFQDESVVDDSQLPKDRFSAERLKGVDSTLKIQPAELGDSAMYLCASSSTGVEQFFGPGTRLTVL.

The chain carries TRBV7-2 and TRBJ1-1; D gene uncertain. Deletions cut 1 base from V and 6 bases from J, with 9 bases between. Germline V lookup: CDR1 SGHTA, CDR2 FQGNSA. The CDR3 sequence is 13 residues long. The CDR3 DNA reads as TGTGCCAGCAGCTTAGACGGGCTACCTGAAGCTTTCTTT. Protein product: CASSLDGLPEAFF.

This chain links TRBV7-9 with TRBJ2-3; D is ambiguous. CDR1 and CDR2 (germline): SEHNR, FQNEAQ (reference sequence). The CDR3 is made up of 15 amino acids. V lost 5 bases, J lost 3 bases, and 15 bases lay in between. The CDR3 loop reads CASSHNPSPTDTQYF. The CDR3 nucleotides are TGTGCCAGCAGCCACAACCCTTCCCCGACAGATACGCAGTATTTT.

In nucleotides, the CDR3 is TGTGCCAGCAGTTCCCGGTCGGGGGCTGAGCAGTTCTTC. Translating gives CASSSRSGAEQFF. This chain uses TRBV12-3 or TRBV12-4 with TRBJ2-1; the D gene could be TRBD1 or TRBD2 (6 bases each). The CDR3 runs 13 residues. Trimming cost V 4 bases and J 9 bases, with 13 bases left between them.

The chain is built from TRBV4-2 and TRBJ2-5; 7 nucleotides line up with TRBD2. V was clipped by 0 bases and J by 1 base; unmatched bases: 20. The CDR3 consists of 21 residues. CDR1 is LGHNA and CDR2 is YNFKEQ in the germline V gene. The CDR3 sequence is CASSQDRRLTPGGLGQETQYF. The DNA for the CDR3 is TGTGCCAGCAGCCAAGATCGGAGGTTGACTCCGGGAGGATTGGGCCAAGAGACCCAGTACTTC.

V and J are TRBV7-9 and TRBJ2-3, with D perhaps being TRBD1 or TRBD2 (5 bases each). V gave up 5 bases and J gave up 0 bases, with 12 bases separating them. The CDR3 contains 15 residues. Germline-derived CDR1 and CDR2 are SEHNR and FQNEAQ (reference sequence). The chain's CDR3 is CASSLGRFSTDTQYF. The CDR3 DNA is TGTGCCAGCAGCCTGGGACGGTTTAGCACAGATACGCAGTATTTT.